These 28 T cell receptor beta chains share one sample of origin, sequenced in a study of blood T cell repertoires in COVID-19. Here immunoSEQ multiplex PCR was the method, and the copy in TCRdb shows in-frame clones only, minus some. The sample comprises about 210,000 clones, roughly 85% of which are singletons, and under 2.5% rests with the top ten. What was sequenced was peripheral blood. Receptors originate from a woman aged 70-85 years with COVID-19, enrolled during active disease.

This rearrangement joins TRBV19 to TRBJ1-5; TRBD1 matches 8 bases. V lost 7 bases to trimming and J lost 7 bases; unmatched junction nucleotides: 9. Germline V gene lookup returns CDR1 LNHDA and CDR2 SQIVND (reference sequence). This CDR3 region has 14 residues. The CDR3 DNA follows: TGTGCCAGTAATATTCAGGGGGCTTGGCAGCCCCAGCATTTT. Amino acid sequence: CASNIQGAWQPQHF. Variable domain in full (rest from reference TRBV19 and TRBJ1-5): DGGITQSPKYLFRKEGQNVTLSCEQNLNHDAMYWYRQDPGQGLRLIYYSQIVNDFQKGDIAEGYSVSREKKESFPLTVTSAQKNPTAFYLCASNIQGAWQPQHFGDGTRLSIL.

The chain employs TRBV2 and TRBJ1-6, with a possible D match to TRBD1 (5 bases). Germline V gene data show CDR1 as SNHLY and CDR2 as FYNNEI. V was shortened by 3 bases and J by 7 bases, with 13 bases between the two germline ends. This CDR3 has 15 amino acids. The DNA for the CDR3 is TGTGCCAGCAGTGATCCGACAGTCAGAAATTCACCCCTCCACTTT. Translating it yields CASSDPTVRNSPLHF.

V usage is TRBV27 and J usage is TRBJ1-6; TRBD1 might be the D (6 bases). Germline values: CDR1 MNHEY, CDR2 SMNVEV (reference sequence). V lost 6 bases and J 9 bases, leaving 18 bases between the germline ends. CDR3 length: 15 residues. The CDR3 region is CASSRDRIKSSPLHF. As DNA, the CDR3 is TGTGCCAGCAGCCGCGACAGGATCAAATCTTCACCCCTCCACTTT.

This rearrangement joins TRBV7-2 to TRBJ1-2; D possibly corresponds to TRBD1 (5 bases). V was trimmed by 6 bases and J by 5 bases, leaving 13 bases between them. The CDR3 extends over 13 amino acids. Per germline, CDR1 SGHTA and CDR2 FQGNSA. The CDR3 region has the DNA TGTGCCAGCAGATTGGCGGAGGGGTATGGCTACACCTTC. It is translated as CASRLAEGYGYTF. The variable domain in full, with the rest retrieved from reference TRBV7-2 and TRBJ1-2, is GAGVSQSPSNKVTEKGKDVELRCDPISGHTALYWYRQSLGQGLEFLIYFQGNSAPDKSGLPSDRFSAERTGGSVSTLTIQRTQQEDSAVYLCASRLAEGYGYTFGSGTRLTVV.

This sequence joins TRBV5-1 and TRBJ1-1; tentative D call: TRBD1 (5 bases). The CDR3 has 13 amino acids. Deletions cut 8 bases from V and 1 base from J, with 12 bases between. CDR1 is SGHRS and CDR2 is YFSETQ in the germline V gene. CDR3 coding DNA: TGCGCCAGTAAGAACACAGGGAACACTGAAGCTTTCTTT. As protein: CASKNTGNTEAFF.

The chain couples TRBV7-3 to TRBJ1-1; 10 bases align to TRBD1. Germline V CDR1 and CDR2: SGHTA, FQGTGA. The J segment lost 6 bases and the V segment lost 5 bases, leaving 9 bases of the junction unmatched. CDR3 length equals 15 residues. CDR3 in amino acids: CASSAGQGVVSEAFF. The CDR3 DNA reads TGTGCCAGCAGCGCCGGACAGGGGGTCGTGTCTGAAGCTTTCTTT.

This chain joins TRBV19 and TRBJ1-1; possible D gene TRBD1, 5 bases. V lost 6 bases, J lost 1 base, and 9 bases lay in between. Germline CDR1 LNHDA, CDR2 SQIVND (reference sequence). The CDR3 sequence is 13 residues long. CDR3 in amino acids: CASSTDKNTEAFF. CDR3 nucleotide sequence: TGTGCCAGTAGCACGGACAAGAACACTGAAGCTTTCTTT.

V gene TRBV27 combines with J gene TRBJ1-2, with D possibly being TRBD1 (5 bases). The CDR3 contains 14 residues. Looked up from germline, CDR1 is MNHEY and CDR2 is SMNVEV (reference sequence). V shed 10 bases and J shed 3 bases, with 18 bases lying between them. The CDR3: CATTTGRADYGYTF. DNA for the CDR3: TGTGCCACCACTACCGGCAGGGCCGACTATGGCTACACCTTC.

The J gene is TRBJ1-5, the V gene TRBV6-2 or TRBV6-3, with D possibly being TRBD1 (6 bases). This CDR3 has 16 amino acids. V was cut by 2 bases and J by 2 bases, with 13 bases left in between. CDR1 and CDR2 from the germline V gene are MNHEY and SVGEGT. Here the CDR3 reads CASSYGGGGRNQPQHF. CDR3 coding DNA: TGTGCCAGCAGTTACGGCGGGGGGGGCCGCAATCAGCCCCAGCATTTT.

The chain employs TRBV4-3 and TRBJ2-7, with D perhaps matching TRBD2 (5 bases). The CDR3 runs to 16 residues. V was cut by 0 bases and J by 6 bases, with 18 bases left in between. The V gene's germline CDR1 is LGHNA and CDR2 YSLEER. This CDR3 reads CASSQDRWGEGLEQYF. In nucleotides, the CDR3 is TGCGCCAGCAGCCAAGATCGTTGGGGAGAGGGCCTCGAGCAGTACTTC.

CDR3: CASSPDRSSYNEQFF. CDR3 nucleotides: TGTGCCAGCAGCCCGGACAGAAGCTCCTACAATGAGCAGTTCTTC. The chain links TRBV5-4 to TRBJ2-1; possible D gene TRBD1, 6 bases. Germline V CDR1 and CDR2: SGHNT, YYREEE (reference sequence). The CDR3 covers 15 residues. Trimming removed 4 bases at V and 0 bases at J, with 11 bases between.

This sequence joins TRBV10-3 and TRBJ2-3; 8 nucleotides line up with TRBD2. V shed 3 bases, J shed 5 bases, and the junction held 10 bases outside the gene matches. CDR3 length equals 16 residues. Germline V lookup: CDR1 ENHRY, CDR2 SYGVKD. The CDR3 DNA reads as TGTGCCATCAGTGACCTACTAGCGGCCTCAGTAGATACGCAGTATTTT. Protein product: CAISDLLAASVDTQYF.

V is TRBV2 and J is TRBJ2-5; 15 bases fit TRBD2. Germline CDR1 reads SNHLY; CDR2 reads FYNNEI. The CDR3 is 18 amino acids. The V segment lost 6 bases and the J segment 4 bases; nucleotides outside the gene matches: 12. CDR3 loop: CASSGGLAGGRWVETQYF. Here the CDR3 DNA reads TGTGCCAGCAGCGGAGGACTAGCGGGAGGGCGGTGGGTAGAGACCCAGTACTTC.

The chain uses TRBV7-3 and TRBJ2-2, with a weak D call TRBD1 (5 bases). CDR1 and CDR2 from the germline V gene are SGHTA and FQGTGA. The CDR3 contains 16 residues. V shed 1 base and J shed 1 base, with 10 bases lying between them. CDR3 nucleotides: TGTGCCAGCAGCTTAATGTGGGGCGGGAACACCGGGGAGCTGTTTTTT. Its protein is CASSLMWGGNTGELFF.

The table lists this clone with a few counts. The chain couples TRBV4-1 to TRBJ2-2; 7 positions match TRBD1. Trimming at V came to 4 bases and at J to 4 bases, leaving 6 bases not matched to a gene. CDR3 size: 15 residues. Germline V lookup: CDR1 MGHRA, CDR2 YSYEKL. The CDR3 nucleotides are TGCGCCAGCAGCCTCGGACAGGTGATCACCGGGGAGCTGTTTTTT. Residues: CASSLGQVITGELFF.

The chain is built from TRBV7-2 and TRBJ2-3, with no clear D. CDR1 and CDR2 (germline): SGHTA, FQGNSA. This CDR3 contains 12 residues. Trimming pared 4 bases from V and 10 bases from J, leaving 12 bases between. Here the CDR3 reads CASSSGTPSQYF. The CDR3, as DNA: TGTGCCAGCAGCTCAGGAACACCCTCGCAGTATTTT.

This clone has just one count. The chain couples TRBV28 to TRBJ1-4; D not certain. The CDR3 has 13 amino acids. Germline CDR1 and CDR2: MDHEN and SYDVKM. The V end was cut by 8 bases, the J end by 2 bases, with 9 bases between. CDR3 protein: CASRRVTNEKLFF. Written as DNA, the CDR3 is TGTGCCAGCCGGAGGGTCACTAATGAAAAACTGTTTTTT.

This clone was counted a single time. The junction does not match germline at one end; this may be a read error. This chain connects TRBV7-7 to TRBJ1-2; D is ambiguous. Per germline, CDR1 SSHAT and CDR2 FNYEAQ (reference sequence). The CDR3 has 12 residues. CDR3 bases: TGTGCTAGCAGCTTCCGGGAAATTGGCTACACCTTC. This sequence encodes CASSFREIGYTF. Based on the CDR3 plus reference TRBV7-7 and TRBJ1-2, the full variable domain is GAGVSQSPRYKVTKRGQDVTLRCDPISSHATLYWYQQALGQGPEFLTYFNYEAQPDKSGLPSDRFSAERPEGSISTLTIQRTEQRDSAMYRCASSFREIGYTFGSGTRLTVV.

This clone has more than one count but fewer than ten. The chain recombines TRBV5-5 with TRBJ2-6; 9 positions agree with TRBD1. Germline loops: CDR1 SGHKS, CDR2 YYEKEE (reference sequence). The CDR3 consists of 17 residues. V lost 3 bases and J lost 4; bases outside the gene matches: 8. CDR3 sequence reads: CASSSGQGDLGANVLTF. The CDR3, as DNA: TGTGCCAGCAGCTCGGGACAGGGCGACTTGGGGGCCAACGTCCTGACTTTC. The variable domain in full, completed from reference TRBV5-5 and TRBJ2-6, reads DAGVTQSPTHLIKTRGQQVTLRCSPISGHKSVSWYQQVLGQGPQFIFQYYEKEERGRGNFPDRFSARQFPNYSSELNVNALLLGDSALYLCASSSGQGDLGANVLTFGAGSRLTVL.

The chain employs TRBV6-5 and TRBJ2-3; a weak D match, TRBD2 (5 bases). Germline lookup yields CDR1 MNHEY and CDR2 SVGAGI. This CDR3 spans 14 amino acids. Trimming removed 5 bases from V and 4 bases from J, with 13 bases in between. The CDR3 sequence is CASSTPSTADTQYF. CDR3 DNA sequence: TGTGCCAGCAGTACGCCTAGCACGGCAGATACGCAGTATTTT.

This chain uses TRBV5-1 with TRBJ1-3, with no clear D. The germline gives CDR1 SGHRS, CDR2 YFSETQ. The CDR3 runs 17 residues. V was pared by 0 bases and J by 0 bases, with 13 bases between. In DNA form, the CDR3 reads TGCGCCAGCAGCTTGGTGGCCGATCTTACCTCTGGAAACACCATATATTTT. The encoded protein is CASSLVADLTSGNTIYF.

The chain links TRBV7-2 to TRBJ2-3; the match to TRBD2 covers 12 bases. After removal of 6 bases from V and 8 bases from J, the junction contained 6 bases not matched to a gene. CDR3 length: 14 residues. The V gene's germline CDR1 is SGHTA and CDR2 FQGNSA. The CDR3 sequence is CASSSLAGGTTQYF. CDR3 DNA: TGTGCCAGCAGTTCACTAGCGGGAGGTACTACGCAGTATTTT.

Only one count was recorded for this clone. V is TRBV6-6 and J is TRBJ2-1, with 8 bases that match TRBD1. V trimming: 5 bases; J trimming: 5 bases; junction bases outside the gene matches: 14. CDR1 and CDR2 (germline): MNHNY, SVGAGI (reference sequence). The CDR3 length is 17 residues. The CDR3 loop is CASSPGTGQFLHNEQFF. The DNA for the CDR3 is TGTGCCAGCAGTCCAGGGACAGGACAATTCCTTCACAATGAGCAGTTCTTC.

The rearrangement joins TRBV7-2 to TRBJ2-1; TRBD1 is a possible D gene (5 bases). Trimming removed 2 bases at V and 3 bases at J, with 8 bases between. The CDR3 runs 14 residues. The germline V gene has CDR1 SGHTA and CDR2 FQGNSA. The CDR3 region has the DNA TGTGCCAGCAGCTTATCTAGGGGCTACAATGAGCAGTTCTTC. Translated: CASSLSRGYNEQFF.

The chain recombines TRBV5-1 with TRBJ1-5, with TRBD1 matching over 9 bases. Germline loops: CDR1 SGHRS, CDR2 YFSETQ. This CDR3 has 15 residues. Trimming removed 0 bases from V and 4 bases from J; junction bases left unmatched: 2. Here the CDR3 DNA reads TGCGCCAGCAGCTTGGGAGGGACAGGGAATCAGCCCCAGCATTTT. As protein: CASSLGGTGNQPQHF.

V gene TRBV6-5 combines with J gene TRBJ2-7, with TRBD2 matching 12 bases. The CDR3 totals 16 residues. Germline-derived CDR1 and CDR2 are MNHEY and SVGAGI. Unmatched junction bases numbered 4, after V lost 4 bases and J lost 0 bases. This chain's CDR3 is CASSSPSGGGSYEQYF. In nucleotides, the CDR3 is TGTGCCAGCAGTTCGCCTAGCGGGGGGGGCTCCTACGAGCAGTACTTC.

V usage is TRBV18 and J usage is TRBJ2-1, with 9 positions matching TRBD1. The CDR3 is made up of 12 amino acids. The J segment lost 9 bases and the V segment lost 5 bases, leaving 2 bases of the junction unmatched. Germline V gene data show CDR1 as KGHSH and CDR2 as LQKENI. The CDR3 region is CASSKTGGEQFF. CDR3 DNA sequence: TGTGCCAGCTCAAAGACAGGGGGTGAGCAGTTCTTC.

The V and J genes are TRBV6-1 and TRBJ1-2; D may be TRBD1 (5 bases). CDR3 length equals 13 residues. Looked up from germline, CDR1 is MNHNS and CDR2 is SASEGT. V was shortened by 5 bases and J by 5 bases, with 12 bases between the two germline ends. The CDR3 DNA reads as TGTGCCAGCAGTCGGACATCCCGATATGGCTACACCTTC. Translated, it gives CASSRTSRYGYTF.